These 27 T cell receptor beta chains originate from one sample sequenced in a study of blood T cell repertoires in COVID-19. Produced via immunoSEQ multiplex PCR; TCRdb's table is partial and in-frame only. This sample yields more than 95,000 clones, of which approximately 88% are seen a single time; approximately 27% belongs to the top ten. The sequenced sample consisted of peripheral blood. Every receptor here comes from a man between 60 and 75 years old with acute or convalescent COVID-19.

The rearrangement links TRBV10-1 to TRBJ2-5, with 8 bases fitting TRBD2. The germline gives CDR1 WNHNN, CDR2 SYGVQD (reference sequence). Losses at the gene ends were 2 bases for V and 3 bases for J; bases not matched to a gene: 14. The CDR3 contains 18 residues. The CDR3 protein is CASSEPRGSGSGEETQYF. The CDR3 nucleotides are TGCGCCAGCAGTGAGCCCCGCGGCAGCGGGAGTGGGGAAGAGACCCAGTACTTC.

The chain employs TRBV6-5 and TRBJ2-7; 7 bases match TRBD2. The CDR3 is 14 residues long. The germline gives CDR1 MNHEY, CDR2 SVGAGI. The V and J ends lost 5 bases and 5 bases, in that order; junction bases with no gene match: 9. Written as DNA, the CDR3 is TGTGCCAGCAGTCGGGGGGAAATGGCGAACGAGCAGTACTTC. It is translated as CASSRGEMANEQYF.

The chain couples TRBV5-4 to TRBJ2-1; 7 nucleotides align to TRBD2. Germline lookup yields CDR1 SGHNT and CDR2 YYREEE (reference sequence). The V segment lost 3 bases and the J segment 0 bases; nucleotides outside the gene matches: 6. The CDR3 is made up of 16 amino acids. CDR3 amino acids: CASSSASGGSYNEQFF. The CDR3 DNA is TGTGCCAGCAGCTCTGCTAGCGGCGGCTCCTACAATGAGCAGTTCTTC.

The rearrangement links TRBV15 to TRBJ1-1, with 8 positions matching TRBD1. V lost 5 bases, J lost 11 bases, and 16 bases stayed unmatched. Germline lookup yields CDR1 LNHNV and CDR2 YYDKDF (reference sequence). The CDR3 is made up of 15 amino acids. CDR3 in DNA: TGTGCCACCAGCTTACCAGGGGGCGTACCGAAGGTGGCTTTCTTT. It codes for CATSLPGGVPKVAFF.

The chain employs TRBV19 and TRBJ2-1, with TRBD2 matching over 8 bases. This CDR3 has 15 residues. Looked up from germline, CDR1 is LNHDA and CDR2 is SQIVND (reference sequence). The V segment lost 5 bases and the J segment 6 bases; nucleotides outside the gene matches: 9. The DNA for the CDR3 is TGTGCCAGTAGTCAAACCCCTAGCGGGCCCAATGAGCAGTTCTTC. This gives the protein CASSQTPSGPNEQFF.

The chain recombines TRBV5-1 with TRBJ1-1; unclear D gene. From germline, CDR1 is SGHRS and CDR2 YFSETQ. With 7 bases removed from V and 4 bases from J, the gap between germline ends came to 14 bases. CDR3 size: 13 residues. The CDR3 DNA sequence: TGCGCCAGCTCACTTCCACAGACCACTGAAGCTTTCTTT. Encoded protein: CASSLPQTTEAFF.

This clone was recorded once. The DNA for the CDR3 is TGCAGCGTTACAGGCTTAGCGAACACCGGGGAGCTGTTTTTT. It is translated as CSVTGLANTGELFF. This sequence joins TRBV29-1 and TRBJ2-2; D is possibly TRBD1 (5 bases). V was pared by 5 bases and J by 0 bases, with 10 bases between. The CDR3 contains 14 residues. Germline-derived CDR1 and CDR2 are SQVTM and ANQGSEA.

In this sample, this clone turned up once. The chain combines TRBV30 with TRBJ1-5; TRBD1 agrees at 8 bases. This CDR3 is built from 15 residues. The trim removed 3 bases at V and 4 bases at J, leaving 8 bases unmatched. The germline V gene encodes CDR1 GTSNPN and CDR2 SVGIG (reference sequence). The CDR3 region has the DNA TGTGCCTGGAGCGCAGGACAGGGCCTAAATCAGCCCCAGCATTTT. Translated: CAWSAGQGLNQPQHF. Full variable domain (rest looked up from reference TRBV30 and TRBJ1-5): SQTIHQWPATLVQPVGSPLSLECTVEGTSNPNLYWYRQAAGRGLQLLFYSVGIGQISSEVPQNLSASRPQDRQFILSSKKLLLSDSGFYLCAWSAGQGLNQPQHFGDGTRLSIL.

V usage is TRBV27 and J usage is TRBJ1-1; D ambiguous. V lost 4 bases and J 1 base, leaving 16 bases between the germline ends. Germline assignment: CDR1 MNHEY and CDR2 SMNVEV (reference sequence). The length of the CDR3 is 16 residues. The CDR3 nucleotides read TGTGCCAGCAGTTGGAGCGGTCGGGTTACGAACACTGAAGCTTTCTTT. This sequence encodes CASSWSGRVTNTEAFF.

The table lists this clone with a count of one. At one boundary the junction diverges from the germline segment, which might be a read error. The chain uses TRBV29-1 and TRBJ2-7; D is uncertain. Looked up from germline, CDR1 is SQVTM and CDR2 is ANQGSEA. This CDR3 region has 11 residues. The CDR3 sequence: CSVEAELEQYF. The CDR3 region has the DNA TGCAGCGTCGAAGCCGAGCTCGAGCAGTACTTC.

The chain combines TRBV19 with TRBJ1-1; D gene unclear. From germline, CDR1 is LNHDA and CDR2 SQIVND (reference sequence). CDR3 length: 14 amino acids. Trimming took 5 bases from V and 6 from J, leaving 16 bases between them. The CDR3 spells CASSLPRVEAEAFF. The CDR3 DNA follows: TGTGCCAGTAGTTTGCCGAGGGTTGAGGCTGAAGCTTTCTTT.

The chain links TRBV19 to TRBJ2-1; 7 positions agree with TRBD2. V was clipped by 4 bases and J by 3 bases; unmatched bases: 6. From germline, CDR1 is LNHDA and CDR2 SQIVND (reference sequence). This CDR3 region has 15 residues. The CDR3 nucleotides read TGTGCCAGTAGTACGACGGCGGGAGTCTACAATGAGCAGTTCTTC. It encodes CASSTTAGVYNEQFF.

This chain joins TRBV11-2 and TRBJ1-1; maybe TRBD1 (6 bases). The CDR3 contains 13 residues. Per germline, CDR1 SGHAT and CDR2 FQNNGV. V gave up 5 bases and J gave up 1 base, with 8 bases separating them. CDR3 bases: TGTGCCAGCAGCATGACAGGGAACACTGAAGCTTTCTTT. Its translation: CASSMTGNTEAFF.

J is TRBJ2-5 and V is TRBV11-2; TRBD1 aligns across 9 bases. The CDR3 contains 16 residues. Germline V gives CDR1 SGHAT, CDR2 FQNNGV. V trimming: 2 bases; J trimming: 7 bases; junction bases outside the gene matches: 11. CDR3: CASSLRRDRVGGTQYF. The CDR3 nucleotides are TGTGCCAGCAGCTTACGCCGGGACAGGGTTGGAGGGACCCAGTACTTC.

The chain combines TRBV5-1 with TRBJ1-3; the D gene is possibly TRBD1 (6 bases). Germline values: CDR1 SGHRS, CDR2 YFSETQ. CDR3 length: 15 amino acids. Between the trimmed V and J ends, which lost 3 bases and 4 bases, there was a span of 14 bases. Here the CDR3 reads CASSSTGSDGNTIYF. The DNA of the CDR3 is TGCGCCAGCAGCTCAACAGGGTCGGACGGAAACACCATATATTTT.

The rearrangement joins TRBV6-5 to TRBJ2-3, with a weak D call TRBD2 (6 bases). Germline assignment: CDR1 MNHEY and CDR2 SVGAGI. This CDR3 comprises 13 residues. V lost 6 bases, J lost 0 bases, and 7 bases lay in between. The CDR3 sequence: CASRSGSTDTQYF. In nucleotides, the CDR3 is TGTGCCAGCAGAAGCGGGAGCACAGATACGCAGTATTTT.

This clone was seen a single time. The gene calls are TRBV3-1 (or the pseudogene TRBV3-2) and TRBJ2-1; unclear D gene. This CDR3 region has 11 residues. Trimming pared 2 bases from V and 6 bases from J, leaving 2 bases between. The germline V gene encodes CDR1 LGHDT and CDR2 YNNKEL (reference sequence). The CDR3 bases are TGTGCCAGCAGCCAACTCAATGAGCAGTTCTTC. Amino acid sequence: CASSQLNEQFF.

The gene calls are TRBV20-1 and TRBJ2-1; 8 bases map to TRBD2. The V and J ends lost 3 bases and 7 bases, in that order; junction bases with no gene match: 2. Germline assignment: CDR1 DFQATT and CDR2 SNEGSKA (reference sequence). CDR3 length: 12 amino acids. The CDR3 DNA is TGCAGTGCTAGTAGCGGGGTTAATGAGCAGTTCTTC. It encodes CSASSGVNEQFF.

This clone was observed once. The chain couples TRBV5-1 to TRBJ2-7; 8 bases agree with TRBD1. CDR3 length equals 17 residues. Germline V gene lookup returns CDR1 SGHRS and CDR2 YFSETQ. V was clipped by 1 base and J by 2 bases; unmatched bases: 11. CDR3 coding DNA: TGCGCCAGCAGCTTGAGCCCTCCGACAGGGGAGGCCTACGAGCAGTACTTC. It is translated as CASSLSPPTGEAYEQYF.

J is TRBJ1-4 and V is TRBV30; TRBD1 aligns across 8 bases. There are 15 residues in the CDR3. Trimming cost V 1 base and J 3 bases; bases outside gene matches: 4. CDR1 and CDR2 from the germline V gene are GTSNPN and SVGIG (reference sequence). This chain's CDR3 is CAWSETGGANEKLFF. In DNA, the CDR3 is TGTGCCTGGAGTGAAACAGGGGGGGCTAATGAAAAACTGTTTTTT.

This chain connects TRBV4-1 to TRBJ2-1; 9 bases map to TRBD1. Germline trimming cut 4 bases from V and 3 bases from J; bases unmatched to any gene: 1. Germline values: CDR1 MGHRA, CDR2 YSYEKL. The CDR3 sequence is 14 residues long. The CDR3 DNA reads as TGCGCCAGCAGCCGGGACAGGGTCTACAATGAGCAGTTCTTC. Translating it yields CASSRDRVYNEQFF.

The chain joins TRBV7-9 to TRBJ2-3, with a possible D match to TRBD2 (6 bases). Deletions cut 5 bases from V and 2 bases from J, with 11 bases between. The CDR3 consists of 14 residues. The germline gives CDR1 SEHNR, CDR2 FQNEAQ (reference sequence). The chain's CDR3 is CASSPEGLTDTQYF. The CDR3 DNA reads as TGTGCCAGCAGCCCGGAGGGACTCACAGATACGCAGTATTTT.

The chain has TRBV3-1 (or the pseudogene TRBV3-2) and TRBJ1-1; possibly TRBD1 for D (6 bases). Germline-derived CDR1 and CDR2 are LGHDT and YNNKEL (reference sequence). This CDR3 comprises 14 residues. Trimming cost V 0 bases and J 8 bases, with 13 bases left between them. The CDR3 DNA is TGTGCCAGCAGCCAAGATTTGGGGGCCGAGGAAGCTTTCTTT. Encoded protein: CASSQDLGAEEAFF.

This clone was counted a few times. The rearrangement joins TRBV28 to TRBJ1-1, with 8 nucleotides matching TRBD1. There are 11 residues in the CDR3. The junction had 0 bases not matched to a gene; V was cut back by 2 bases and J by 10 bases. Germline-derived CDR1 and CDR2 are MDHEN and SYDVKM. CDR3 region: CASSLGQGAFF. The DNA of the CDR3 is TGTGCCAGCAGTTTAGGACAGGGAGCTTTCTTT.

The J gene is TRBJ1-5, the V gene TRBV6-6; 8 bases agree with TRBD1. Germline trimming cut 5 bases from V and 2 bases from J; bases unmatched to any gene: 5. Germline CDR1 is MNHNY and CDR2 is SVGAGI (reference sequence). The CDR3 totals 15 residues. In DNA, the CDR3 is TGTGCCAGCAGTCGATCGGGACAGGGCAATCAGCCCCAGCATTTT. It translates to CASSRSGQGNQPQHF.

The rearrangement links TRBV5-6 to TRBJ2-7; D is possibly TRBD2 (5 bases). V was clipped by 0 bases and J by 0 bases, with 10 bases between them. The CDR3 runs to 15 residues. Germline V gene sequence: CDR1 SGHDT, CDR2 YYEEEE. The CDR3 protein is CASSLVAAGSYEQYV. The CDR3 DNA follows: TGTGCCAGCAGCTTGGTCGCGGCGGGCTCCTACGAGCAGTACGTC.

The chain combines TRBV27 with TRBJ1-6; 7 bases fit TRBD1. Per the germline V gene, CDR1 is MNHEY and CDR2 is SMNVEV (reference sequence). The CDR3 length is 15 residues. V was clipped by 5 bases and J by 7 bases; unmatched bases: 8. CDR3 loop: CASSVVQGLNSPLHF. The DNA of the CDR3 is TGTGCCAGCAGTGTAGTACAGGGGCTGAATTCACCCCTCCACTTT.